The 19 T cell receptor beta chains below were found in one sample sequenced in a study of CD8 T cells in Susac syndrome. RNA was extracted with the RNeasy kit, and a quantity of roughly 0.5 to 1 ug was reverse transcribed using random hexamers. TCRdb redid the calling of the immunoSEQ multiplex PCR reads with MiXCR, one entry per CDR3 protein. Among roughly 44,000 distinct CDR3 sequences, 93% were seen once, and the ten largest hold 0.5% to 0.55%. The sample comprised CD8+ T cells from PBMCs. The receptors derive from a human donor in good health.

The chain combines TRBV7-9 with TRBJ2-1; D possibly corresponds to TRBD2 (6 bases). The V end lost 5 bases, the J end lost 8 bases, and 16 bases lay between the germline ends. CDR1 is SEHNR and CDR2 is FQNEAQ in the germline V gene (reference sequence). This CDR3 is built from 14 residues. The CDR3 DNA is TGTGCCAGCAGCCCCTCTTCAGGGAGGTATGAGCAGTTCTTC. Protein: CASSPSSGRYEQFF.

The chain combines TRBV28 with TRBJ2-1; D is undetermined. Looked up from germline, CDR1 is MDHEN and CDR2 is SYDVKM. This CDR3 has 14 amino acids. Trimming cost V 3 bases and J 1 base, with 7 bases left between them. CDR3 protein: CASSFRVSYNEQFF. For the CDR3, the DNA is TGTGCCAGCAGTTTTCGCGTTTCCTACAATGAGCAGTTCTTC.

This rearrangement joins TRBV29-1 to TRBJ2-4; 7 nucleotides match TRBD1. The J segment lost 6 bases and the V segment lost 4 bases, leaving 12 bases of the junction unmatched. The V gene's germline CDR1 is SQVTM and CDR2 ANQGSEA. This CDR3 region has 15 residues. CDR3 in amino acids: CSVVLAVSGGNIQYF. CDR3 sequence (DNA): TGCAGCGTTGTCCTAGCCGTTTCAGGGGGAAACATTCAGTACTTC.

J is TRBJ2-7 and V is TRBV3-1, with 8 bases fitting TRBD1. The germline V gene encodes CDR1 LGHDT and CDR2 YNNKEL (reference sequence). V dropped 2 bases and J dropped 3; count of bases not matched to a gene: 3. The CDR3 loop spans 14 amino acids. CDR3 nucleotide sequence: TGTGCCAGCAGCCAATGGGACAGGCGCTACGAGCAGTACTTC. Encoded protein: CASSQWDRRYEQYF.

This chain uses TRBV7-9 with TRBJ1-1; no clear D gene. CDR1 is SEHNR and CDR2 is FQNEAQ in the germline V gene (reference sequence). Trimming stripped 5 bases from V and 3 bases from J, with 7 bases between. The CDR3 is 12 residues long. The CDR3 region is CASSEGYTEAFF. CDR3 nucleotides: TGTGCCAGCAGCGAGGGTTACACTGAAGCTTTCTTT.

This chain links TRBV7-2 with TRBJ2-5; tentatively, D is TRBD1 or TRBD2 (5 bases each). V gave up 5 bases and J gave up 5 bases, with 18 bases separating them. Germline V gene sequence: CDR1 SGHTA, CDR2 FQGNSA. The CDR3 consists of 15 residues. This chain's CDR3 is CASSKRGGWGETQYF. The CDR3 coding sequence is TGTGCCAGCAGCAAACGGGGCGGGTGGGGGGAGACCCAGTACTTC.

V gene TRBV4-1 combines with J gene TRBJ2-1; TRBD2 agrees at 9 bases. The CDR3 runs to 20 residues. From germline, CDR1 is MGHRA and CDR2 YSYEKL. The trim removed 3 bases at V and 0 bases at J, leaving 15 bases unmatched. CDR3 protein: CASSQTGAPVAGVSYNEQFF. CDR3 DNA sequence: TGCGCCAGCAGCCAGACCGGGGCACCCGTAGCGGGAGTCTCCTACAATGAGCAGTTCTTC.

The V call is TRBV7-8, the J call TRBJ2-3, with D perhaps matching TRBD1 or TRBD2 (5 bases each). The CDR3 length is 13 residues. Germline values: CDR1 SGHVS, CDR2 FQNEAQ. V was clipped by 4 bases and J by 8 bases, with 13 bases between them. CDR3 nucleotides: TGTGCCAGCAGCTCGCTTGGGGGTGGTACGCAGTATTTT. Its protein product is CASSSLGGGTQYF.

The genes are TRBV5-1 and TRBJ2-7, with TRBD1 matching over 9 bases. This CDR3 is 15 amino acids long. Germline V gene data show CDR1 as SGHRS and CDR2 as YFSETQ. Trimming removed 4 bases from V and 2 bases from J; junction bases left unmatched: 7. The DNA of the CDR3 is TGCGCCAGCAGCCCCCGGGGACAGGGCACCTACGAGCAGTACTTC. Protein product: CASSPRGQGTYEQYF. Full variable domain (outside the CDR3, taken from reference TRBV5-1 and TRBJ2-7): KAGVTQTPRYLIKTRGQQVTLSCSPISGHRSVSWYQQTPGQGLQFLFEYFSETQRNKGNFPGRFSGRQFSNSRSEMNVSTLELGDSALYLCASSPRGQGTYEQYFGPGTRLTVT.

The chain recombines TRBV29-1 with TRBJ2-1, with unresolved D. This CDR3 is 10 amino acids long. V lost 7 bases to trimming and J lost 7 bases, with 8 bases between them. CDR1 and CDR2 from the germline V gene are SQVTM and ANQGSEA. The DNA of the CDR3 is TGCAGCGCCACGGATAATGAGCAGTTCTTC. It codes for CSATDNEQFF.

This rearrangement joins TRBV11-2 to TRBJ2-1, with D uncertain. The germline gives CDR1 SGHAT, CDR2 FQNNGV. Trimming shortened V by 10 bases and J by 6 bases, and 10 bases separated the two germline ends. The CDR3 length is 11 residues. The CDR3 spells CATLALNEQFF. CDR3 in DNA: TGTGCCACCTTGGCCCTCAATGAGCAGTTCTTC.

This clonotype appeared a few times. V gene TRBV29-1 combines with J gene TRBJ2-7, with 9 bases matching TRBD2. The germline CDR1 and CDR2 sequences are SQVTM and ANQGSEA. The CDR3 has 13 amino acids. V was clipped by 6 bases and J by 6 bases; unmatched bases: 9. The CDR3 region has the DNA TGCAGCGTCGTTCCGGGACTAGCTTCCGAGCAGTACTTC. This sequence encodes CSVVPGLASEQYF.

The chain links TRBV7-2 to TRBJ2-7; possibly TRBD2 for D (6 bases). Trimming took 4 bases from V and 3 from J, leaving 16 bases between them. Looked up from germline, CDR1 is SGHTA and CDR2 is FQGNSA. The CDR3 has 15 residues. The CDR3 protein is CASSSGPAGVYEQYF. CDR3 bases: TGTGCCAGCAGCTCCGGCCCAGCGGGTGTCTACGAGCAGTACTTC. Combining the CDR3 with reference TRBV7-2 and TRBJ2-7 gives the whole variable domain GAGVSQSPSNKVTEKGKDVELRCDPISGHTALYWYRQSLGQGLEFLIYFQGNSAPDKSGLPSDRFSAERTGGSVSTLTIQRTQQEDSAVYLCASSSGPAGVYEQYFGPGTRLTVT.

The chain couples TRBV28 to TRBJ2-7, with 7 bases identical to TRBD1. The CDR3 is made up of 17 amino acids. After removal of 7 bases from V and 3 bases from J, the junction contained 18 bases not matched to a gene. Germline CDR1 reads MDHEN; CDR2 reads SYDVKM. The CDR3: CASTILTGTAPFYEQYF. CDR3 DNA sequence: TGTGCCAGCACGATACTGACAGGGACCGCACCTTTCTACGAGCAGTACTTC.

J is TRBJ2-7 and V is TRBV6-1; TRBD1 aligns across 7 bases. The J segment lost 6 bases and the V segment lost 2 bases, leaving 7 bases of the junction unmatched. The CDR3 is 14 amino acids. Germline lookup yields CDR1 MNHNS and CDR2 SASEGT. The DNA for the CDR3 is TGTGCCAGCAGTGAACCCGGGACAGATATCGAGCAGTACTTC. This translates into CASSEPGTDIEQYF.

The V call is TRBV6-4, the J call TRBJ2-1, with TRBD2 identical over 8 bases. With 3 bases clipped from V and 4 bases from J, the junction kept 5 bases outside the gene matches. In germline, CDR1 is MRHNA, CDR2 SNTAGT. CDR3 size: 15 residues. CDR3 sequence: CASSELAENYNEQFF. The CDR3 DNA reads TGTGCCAGCAGTGAACTAGCGGAGAATTACAATGAGCAGTTCTTC.

The rearrangement joins TRBV3-1 to TRBJ1-2; no firm D call. Germline V CDR1 and CDR2: LGHDT, YNNKEL (reference sequence). Trimming took off 3 bases at V and 4 bases at J, with 9 bases between the two ends. This CDR3 spans 13 amino acids. This chain's CDR3 is CASSQERIYGYTF. CDR3 DNA sequence: TGTGCCAGCAGCCAGGAGAGAATCTATGGCTACACCTTC.

This clonotype was seen a handful of times. The CDR3 here is CASSLGLTNEQFF. The CDR3 coding sequence is TGTGCCAGCAGCTTAGGGTTAACGAATGAGCAGTTCTTC. The chain combines TRBV7-6 with TRBJ2-1; the D is unclear. The germline V and J ends were trimmed by 1 base and 7 bases, with 8 bases remaining between them. CDR1 is SGHVS, CDR2 FNYEAQ, per germline. This CDR3 has 13 residues.

The V call is TRBV29-1, the J call TRBJ2-5, with D unresolved. V lost 4 bases and J 4 bases, leaving 7 bases between the germline ends. From germline, CDR1 is SQVTM and CDR2 ANQGSEA. This CDR3 has 11 amino acids. Here the CDR3 reads CSVGLLETQYF. CDR3 DNA: TGCAGCGTTGGCTTGCTAGAGACCCAGTACTTC.